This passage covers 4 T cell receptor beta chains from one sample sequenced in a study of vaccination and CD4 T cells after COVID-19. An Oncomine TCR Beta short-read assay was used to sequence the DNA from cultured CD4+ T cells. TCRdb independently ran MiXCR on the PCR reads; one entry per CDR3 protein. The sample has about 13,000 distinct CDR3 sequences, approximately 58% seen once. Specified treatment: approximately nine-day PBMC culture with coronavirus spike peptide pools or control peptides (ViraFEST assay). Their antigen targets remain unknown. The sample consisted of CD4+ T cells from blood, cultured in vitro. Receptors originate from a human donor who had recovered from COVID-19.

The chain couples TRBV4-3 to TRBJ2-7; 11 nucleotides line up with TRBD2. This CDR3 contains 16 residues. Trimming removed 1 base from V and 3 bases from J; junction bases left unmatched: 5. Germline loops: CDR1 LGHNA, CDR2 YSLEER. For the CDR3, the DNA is TGCGCCAGCAGCCAAGGGGCCGGGACTAGCGGCTACGAGCAGTACTTC. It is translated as CASSQGAGTSGYEQYF.

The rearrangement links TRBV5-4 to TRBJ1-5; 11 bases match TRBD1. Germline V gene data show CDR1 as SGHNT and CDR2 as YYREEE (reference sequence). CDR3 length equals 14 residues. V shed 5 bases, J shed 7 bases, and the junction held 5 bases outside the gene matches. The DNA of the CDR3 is TGTGCCAGCAGTACCGGGACAGGGGGACAGCCCCAGCATTTT. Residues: CASSTGTGGQPQHF.

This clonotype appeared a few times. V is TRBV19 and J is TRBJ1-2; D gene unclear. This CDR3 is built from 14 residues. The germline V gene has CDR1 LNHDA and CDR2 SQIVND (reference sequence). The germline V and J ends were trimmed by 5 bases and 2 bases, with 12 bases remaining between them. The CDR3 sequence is CASSPDRMNYGYTF. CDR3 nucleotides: TGTGCCAGTAGTCCCGACCGGATGAACTATGGCTACACCTTC. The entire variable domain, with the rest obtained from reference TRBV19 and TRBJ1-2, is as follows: DGGITQSPKYLFRKEGQNVTLSCEQNLNHDAMYWYRQDPGQGLRLIYYSQIVNDFQKGDIAEGYSVSREKKESFPLTVTSAQKNPTAFYLCASSPDRMNYGYTFGSGTRLTVV.

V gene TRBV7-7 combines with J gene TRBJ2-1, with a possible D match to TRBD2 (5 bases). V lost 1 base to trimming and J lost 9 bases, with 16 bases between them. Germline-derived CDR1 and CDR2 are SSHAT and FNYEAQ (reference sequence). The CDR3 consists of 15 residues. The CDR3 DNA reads TGTGCCAGCAGCTTAGACCCAGGAGGCTCGAGTGAGCAGTTCTTC. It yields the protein CASSLDPGGSSEQFF.